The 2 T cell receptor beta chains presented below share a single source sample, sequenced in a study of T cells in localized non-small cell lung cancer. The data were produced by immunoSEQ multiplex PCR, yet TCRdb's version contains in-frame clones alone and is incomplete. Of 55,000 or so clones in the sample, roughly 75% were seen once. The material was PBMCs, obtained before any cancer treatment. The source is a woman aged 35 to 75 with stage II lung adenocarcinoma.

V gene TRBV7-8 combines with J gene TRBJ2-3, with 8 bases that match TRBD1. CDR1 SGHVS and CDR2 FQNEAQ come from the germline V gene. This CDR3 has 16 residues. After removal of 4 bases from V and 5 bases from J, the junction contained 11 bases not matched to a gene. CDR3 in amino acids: CASSYLGQAKIDTQYF. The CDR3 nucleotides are TGTGCCAGCAGCTACCTGGGACAGGCGAAGATAGATACGCAGTATTTT.

Here the CDR3 DNA reads TGTGCCAGCAGTTTAGTTCTGGGACAGGGAAGCAATCAGCCCCAGCATTTT. Protein: CASSLVLGQGSNQPQHF. The rearrangement uses TRBV28 and TRBJ1-5, with 9 positions matching TRBD1. The CDR3 length is 17 residues. After removal of 2 bases from V and 1 base from J, the junction contained 6 bases not matched to a gene. The V gene's germline CDR1 is MDHEN and CDR2 SYDVKM.